This TCR beta chain was observed in a study of blood T cell repertoires in COVID-19. Study context: Material from acute and convalescent COVID-19 was sourced from the United States, Italy and Spain. The cDNA or gDNA used as material had been derived from T cells, B-cell-depleted T cells, or PBMCs.

In the original processing: Amplification of reference gene primers was used by the study to estimate nucleated cell counts. The assay was immunoSEQ multiplex PCR, and TCRdb's table has in-frame clones only and misses some. That table gives V, J and clone size, and the DNA gave D and trimming. The sample yields roughly 330,000 clones, roughly 90% seen once. V shed 7 bases and J shed 4 bases, with 13 bases lying between them. Germline values: CDR1 MDHEN, CDR2 SYDVKM. The CDR3 length is 13 residues. The sequenced sample consisted of peripheral blood. The sequence was collected from a woman between 45 and 60 years old with active or convalescent COVID-19. The chain links TRBV28 to TRBJ2-5; a possible D gene is TRBD1 (6 bases). For the CDR3, the DNA is TGTGCCAGCAAAGGGGGTGGTGGAGAGACCCAGTACTTC. This translates into CASKGGGGETQYF.